Presented here are 27 T cell receptor beta chains from one specimen sequenced in a study of T-cell memory formation after mild COVID-19. One entry per CDR3 protein, called by TCRdb with MiXCR from the 5' RACE reads. The sample carries 190,000 or so distinct CDR3 sequences, over 20% recorded once. Sequenced material: PBMCs or a T cell subset sorted from them (not recorded which). All receptors derive from an adult woman who had mild COVID-19 (a few samples of this study predate the infection). Cell type and time point are not known.

The gene calls are TRBV4-1 and TRBJ1-1; D remains unclear. This CDR3 is built from 15 residues. V was pared by 0 bases and J by 0 bases, with 8 bases between. The germline V gene encodes CDR1 MGHRA and CDR2 YSYEKL. The CDR3 here is CASSQDGGLNTEAFF. The DNA for the CDR3 is TGCGCCAGCAGCCAAGATGGCGGATTGAACACTGAAGCTTTCTTT.

As concerns this clonotype: At one end the junction does not follow the germline gene, possibly because of a read error. V is TRBV12-3 or TRBV12-4 and J is TRBJ2-4; 10 bases agree with TRBD1. There are 16 residues in the CDR3. Written as DNA, the CDR3 is TGTGCCAGCACTTTAAACACCGGGACAGGGGAAAACATTCAGTACTTC. It is translated as CASTLNTGTGENIQYF.

This clonotype was detected only a few times. V and J are TRBV7-6 and TRBJ2-1, with no clear D. With 2 bases removed from V and 0 bases from J, the gap between germline ends came to 11 bases. CDR1 is SGHVS and CDR2 is FNYEAQ in the germline V gene. This CDR3 is built from 16 residues. This CDR3 is CASSLLGGSSYNEQFF. Written as DNA, the CDR3 is TGTGCCAGCAGCTTATTGGGCGGTAGCTCCTACAATGAGCAGTTCTTC.

This clonotype was seen a single time. The chain is built from TRBV5-8 and TRBJ2-3, with D possibly matching TRBD1 (5 bases). The CDR3 has 15 amino acids. Trimming left V 4 bases short and J 3 bases short, with 15 bases between. Germline V gene sequence: CDR1 SGHTS, CDR2 YDEGEE. In nucleotides, the CDR3 is TGTGCCAGCAGCCCGGTAAGGGGCCGAACAGATACGCAGTATTTT. As protein: CASSPVRGRTDTQYF.

This chain uses TRBV6-1 with TRBJ2-3, with D possibly being TRBD2 (6 bases). The CDR3 totals 15 residues. V lost 1 base to trimming and J lost 2 bases, with 10 bases between them. Germline V lookup: CDR1 MNHNS, CDR2 SASEGT. The CDR3 sequence: CASSEVAGLTDTQYF. The CDR3 region has the DNA TGTGCCAGCAGTGAAGTGGCGGGGCTCACAGATACGCAGTATTTT.

This chain uses TRBV9 with TRBJ1-2; 7 bases match TRBD1. Germline values: CDR1 SGDLS, CDR2 YYNGEE. The CDR3 loop spans 15 amino acids. The V and J ends lost 0 bases and 5 bases, in that order; junction bases with no gene match: 7. The CDR3 DNA reads TGTGCCAGCAGCGTAGACCCCGACAGGGATTATGGCTACACCTTC. Translating it yields CASSVDPDRDYGYTF.

The chain couples TRBV7-2 to TRBJ2-1; 9 bases agree with TRBD1. Trimming removed 3 bases from V and 5 bases from J; junction bases left unmatched: 5. Germline CDR1 SGHTA, CDR2 FQGNSA. The CDR3 spans 15 residues. The CDR3 DNA sequence: TGTGCCAGCAGCTTTACAGGGGGCGCCGACAATGAGCAGTTCTTC. As protein: CASSFTGGADNEQFF.

This clonotype was counted a few times. The chain recombines TRBV5-6 with TRBJ1-1; a possible D gene is TRBD1 (6 bases). The CDR3 has 14 residues. Between the trimmed V and J ends, which lost 4 bases and 7 bases, there was a span of 17 bases. CDR1 is SGHDT and CDR2 is YYEEEE in the germline V gene. CDR3 amino acids: CASSPIGQKLEAFF. DNA for the CDR3: TGTGCCAGCAGCCCTATCGGACAGAAGCTTGAAGCTTTCTTT.

CDR3 region: CASSQVWPGHSNQPQHF. The CDR3 coding sequence is TGCGCCAGCAGCCAAGTTTGGCCAGGACATAGCAATCAGCCCCAGCATTTT. The J gene is TRBJ1-5, the V gene TRBV4-1, with D possibly matching TRBD1 (5 bases). The ends were cut back, 1 base at V and 0 bases at J, with 13 bases in the middle. This CDR3 contains 17 residues. The germline CDR1 and CDR2 sequences are MGHRA and YSYEKL.

This clonotype was seen at least ten times. CDR3 in DNA: TGTGCCAGTTCGGGGACAGGGGGTTCCCTTTTCACAGATACGCAGTATTTT. It codes for CASSGTGGSLFTDTQYF. The rearrangement uses TRBV27 and TRBJ2-3, with TRBD1 matching 11 bases. Germline trimming cut 9 bases from V and 2 bases from J; bases unmatched to any gene: 13. CDR3 length: 17 residues. Germline CDR1 and CDR2: MNHEY and SMNVEV (reference sequence).

A few counts support this clonotype. This sequence joins TRBV12-3 or TRBV12-4 and TRBJ2-3; TRBD2 aligns across 8 bases. The CDR3 runs 14 residues. After removal of 3 bases from V and 3 bases from J, the junction contained 2 bases not matched to a gene. DNA for the CDR3: TGTGCCAGCAGTTTCGGGGGGGTGACAGATACGCAGTATTTT. Its protein product is CASSFGGVTDTQYF.

This clonotype was picked up a small number of times. The chain employs TRBV7-9 and TRBJ2-2; D gene unclear. Germline CDR1 reads SEHNR; CDR2 reads FQNEAQ (reference sequence). V dropped 3 bases and J dropped 1 base, with 12 bases sitting between them. CDR3 size: 16 residues. The CDR3: CASSLSIQMNTGELFF. In DNA, the CDR3 is TGTGCCAGCAGCTTGTCGATACAGATGAACACCGGGGAGCTGTTTTTT. Looking up the rest from reference TRBV7-9 and TRBJ2-2 gives the full variable domain: DTGVSQNPRHKITKRGQNVTFRCDPISEHNRLYWYRQTLGQGPEFLTYFQNEAQLEKSRLLSDRFSAERPKGSFSTLEIQRTEQGDSAMYLCASSLSIQMNTGELFFGEGSRLTVL.

V usage is TRBV5-6 and J usage is TRBJ1-1; D gene unclear. This CDR3 has 12 amino acids. The ends were cut back, 4 bases at V and 9 bases at J, with 13 bases in the middle. Germline assignment: CDR1 SGHDT and CDR2 YYEEEE. CDR3 in DNA: TGTGCCAGCAGCCTGGGGAACAGCAAAGCTTTCTTT. Protein: CASSLGNSKAFF.

DNA for the CDR3: TGTGCCAGCAGCTTTGGGCCTAGCGGGAGGCAAGAGACCCAGTACTTC. Its protein product is CASSFGPSGRQETQYF. The V call is TRBV7-9, the J call TRBJ2-5; 11 nucleotides agree with TRBD2. The length of the CDR3 is 16 residues. V was clipped by 3 bases and J by 2 bases; unmatched bases: 5. CDR1 SEHNR and CDR2 FQNEAQ come from the germline V gene (reference sequence).

This clonotype showed up just once. V gene TRBV7-9 combines with J gene TRBJ2-3, with a tentative D call TRBD1 (6 bases). The CDR3 has 16 residues. V lost 5 bases and J lost 5, with 20 bases in between. Per the germline V gene, CDR1 is SEHNR and CDR2 is FQNEAQ (reference sequence). The CDR3 region is CASSAYRVLPEDTQYF. The CDR3 bases are TGTGCCAGCAGCGCTTACAGGGTTCTCCCCGAAGATACGCAGTATTTT.

The sample holds a few counts of this clonotype. V and J are TRBV7-6 and TRBJ2-7; no definite D call. CDR1 and CDR2 from the germline V gene are SGHVS and FNYEAQ. Trimming pared 1 base from V and 0 bases from J, leaving 7 bases between. This CDR3 has 14 residues. The CDR3 here is CASSLGSSSYEQYF. The CDR3 bases are TGTGCCAGCAGCTTAGGATCCAGCTCCTACGAGCAGTACTTC.

The CDR3 protein is CASSLGGGGPIQDTQYF. The DNA of the CDR3 is TGTGCCAGCAGCTTAGGGGGTGGGGGGCCCATTCAAGATACGCAGTATTTT. This chain joins TRBV11-2 and TRBJ2-3; D tentatively fits TRBD1 or TRBD2 (6 bases each). V was trimmed by 1 base and J by 5 bases, leaving 19 bases between them. The CDR3 has 17 amino acids. Germline assignment: CDR1 SGHAT and CDR2 FQNNGV.

This chain joins TRBV20-1 and TRBJ2-7; D not certain. The CDR3 length is 12 residues. Germline loops: CDR1 DFQATT, CDR2 SNEGSKA (reference sequence). V was cut by 4 bases and J by 1 base, with 8 bases left in between. CDR3 DNA: TGCAGTGCTAACGGACCGTCCTACGAGCAGTACTTC. Translating gives CSANGPSYEQYF.

This sequence joins TRBV2 and TRBJ1-5, with D maybe TRBD1 (5 bases). Germline loops: CDR1 SNHLY, CDR2 FYNNEI. Trimming removed 8 bases from V and 3 bases from J, with 20 bases in between. This CDR3 is built from 16 residues. CDR3 region: CASGALKRGVNQPQHF. The CDR3 DNA reads TGTGCCAGCGGGGCCCTAAAAAGGGGAGTCAATCAGCCCCAGCATTTT. Full variable domain (outside the CDR3, taken from reference TRBV2 and TRBJ1-5): EPEVTQTPSHQVTQMGQEVILRCVPISNHLYFYWYRQILGQKVEFLVSFYNNEISEKSEIFDDQFSVERPDGSNFTLKIRSTKLEDSAMYFCASGALKRGVNQPQHFGDGTRLSIL.

This clonotype has just a few counts. V is TRBV2 and J is TRBJ1-1; D unresolved. CDR3 length: 10 amino acids. With 10 bases removed from V and 4 bases from J, the gap between germline ends came to 7 bases. Germline V gene sequence: CDR1 SNHLY, CDR2 FYNNEI. The CDR3 nucleotides are TGTGCCACCGTACCCACTGAAGCTTTCTTT. This sequence encodes CATVPTEAFF. The full variable domain, in which reference TRBV2 and TRBJ1-1 provide the parts outside the CDR3, is EPEVTQTPSHQVTQMGQEVILRCVPISNHLYFYWYRQILGQKVEFLVSFYNNEISEKSEIFDDQFSVERPDGSNFTLKIRSTKLEDSAMYFCATVPTEAFFGQGTRLTVV.

The chain combines TRBV7-9 with TRBJ2-3, with 8 bases fitting TRBD1. The CDR3 extends over 18 amino acids. V lost 0 bases and J lost 4; bases outside the gene matches: 12. CDR1 is SEHNR and CDR2 is FQNEAQ in the germline V gene (reference sequence). This chain's CDR3 is CASSLAGAGGLVPDTQYF. The DNA of the CDR3 is TGTGCCAGCAGCTTAGCAGGAGCAGGGGGCTTAGTGCCAGATACGCAGTATTTT.

This clonotype was picked up a small number of times. The V and J genes are TRBV7-9 and TRBJ2-1, with 11 nucleotides matching TRBD2. This CDR3 is 16 amino acids long. V lost 1 base and J lost 6; bases outside the gene matches: 5. Germline V gives CDR1 SEHNR, CDR2 FQNEAQ (reference sequence). CDR3 region: CASSLELAGAPNEQFF. DNA of the CDR3: TGTGCCAGCAGCTTAGAACTAGCGGGGGCCCCCAATGAGCAGTTCTTC.

The chain links TRBV7-2 to TRBJ2-6; D perhaps matches TRBD2 (6 bases). Germline V gives CDR1 SGHTA, CDR2 FQGNSA. The V and J ends lost 4 bases and 5 bases respectively, with 15 bases between them. CDR3 length equals 16 residues. The CDR3 DNA follows: TGTGCCAGCAGCTCGGGACTCCACCTTAGGGCCAACGTCCTGACTTTC. This translates into CASSSGLHLRANVLTF.

The gene calls are TRBV20-1 and TRBJ1-2, with D hard to call. This CDR3 has 14 amino acids. Trimming pared 5 bases from V and 7 bases from J, leaving 20 bases between. Germline V gene sequence: CDR1 DFQATT, CDR2 SNEGSKA (reference sequence). The CDR3: CSADDGMFRGGYTF. The CDR3 DNA reads as TGCAGTGCTGACGACGGAATGTTCAGAGGTGGCTACACCTTC.

This sequence joins TRBV2 and TRBJ2-7; no definite D call. CDR1 and CDR2 (germline): SNHLY, FYNNEI. The CDR3 runs 15 residues. With 5 bases removed from V and 4 bases from J, the gap between germline ends came to 18 bases. In DNA, the CDR3 is TGTGCCAGCAGTCAGGAAATCGGAACGACTTACGAGCAGTACTTC. It yields the protein CASSQEIGTTYEQYF. The full variable domain, its missing parts supplied by reference TRBV2 and TRBJ2-7, is EPEVTQTPSHQVTQMGQEVILRCVPISNHLYFYWYRQILGQKVEFLVSFYNNEISEKSEIFDDQFSVERPDGSNFTLKIRSTKLEDSAMYFCASSQEIGTTYEQYFGPGTRLTVT.

This clonotype has only a few counts. V and J are TRBV6-5 and TRBJ2-2; TRBD2 matches 8 bases. CDR1 MNHEY and CDR2 SVGAGI come from the germline V gene. CDR3 size: 16 residues. V shed 2 bases, J shed 2 bases, and the junction held 4 bases outside the gene matches. The CDR3 DNA follows: TGTGCCAGCAGTTACGAGTTAGCGGGAAACACCGGGGAGCTGTTTTTT. It is translated as CASSYELAGNTGELFF.

The J gene is TRBJ2-7, the V gene TRBV7-6; D perhaps matches TRBD2 (5 bases). The germline gives CDR1 SGHVS, CDR2 FNYEAQ. The CDR3 is 14 amino acids. V gave up 4 bases and J gave up 6 bases, with 16 bases separating them. The CDR3 region is CASSYEGRGTEQYF. CDR3 nucleotide sequence: TGTGCCAGCAGCTATGAGGGTCGGGGAACCGAGCAGTACTTC. Filled out from reference TRBV7-6 and TRBJ2-7, the complete variable domain reads GAGVSQSPRYKVTKRGQDVALRCDPISGHVSLYWYRQALGQGPEFLTYFNYEAQQDKSGLPNDRFSAERPEGSISTLTIQRTEQRDSAMYRCASSYEGRGTEQYFGPGTRLTVT.